This T cell receptor beta chain comes out of a study of identical twins. Overall study findings and caveats: It was possible that invariant MAIT and iNKT cells partly confounded the zero-insertion analyses. Cross-sectional statistical analysis, not tracking of the same donors, underpinned the conclusions. Recombination models fit unrelated individuals' TCR alpha sharing but underestimated twins'.

This CDR3 region has 12 residues. V lost 6 bases, J lost 2 bases, and 4 bases stayed unmatched. Germline-derived CDR1 and CDR2 are DFQATT and SNEGSKA (reference sequence). This clonotype is judged medium-sized. Its antigen is currently unknown. Addition of a universal primer site occurred through template switching, and cDNA carried unique molecular identifiers. A single record per CDR3 protein comes from TCRdb applying MiXCR to the 5' RACE reads. The sample includes around 140,000 distinct CDR3 sequences, around 3.5% seen only once; the top ten take 8.1%. This clonotype was sampled from a man between 18 and 35 years old in good health. The sequenced sample consisted of memory T cells sorted from blood. The chain combines TRBV20-1 with TRBJ2-7; 7 bases map to TRBD1. CDR3 DNA: TGCAGTGCGGGACAGCTAACCTACGAGCAGTACGTC. Protein sequence: CSAGQLTYEQYV.